A single sample gave rise to the 14 T cell receptor beta chains below, sequenced in a study of graft-versus-host responses after intestinal transplantation. Their specific antigens are unknown. Method: immunoSEQ multiplex PCR; TCRdb's copy keeps in-frame clones and lacks some. The sample lists under 85,000 clones; about nine tenths were seen once. Sequences were derived from unstimulated CD8+ T cells sorted from spleen or lymph node cells, sampled before intestinal transplant. Receptors were obtained from a human donor who received an intestinal transplant.

This chain uses TRBV27 with TRBJ1-2, with 7 bases aligning to TRBD1. The ends lost 7 bases at V and 4 bases at J; junction bases unmatched: 12. The CDR3 has 15 amino acids. The germline gives CDR1 MNHEY, CDR2 SMNVEV (reference sequence). Here the CDR3 DNA reads TGTGCCAGCACCTCAAAACAGGGGTGGGGCTATGGCTACACCTTC. This gives the protein CASTSKQGWGYGYTF.

CDR3: CASSPTGGGWQETQYF. CDR3 in DNA: TGCGCCAGCAGCCCCACCGGGGGTGGGTGGCAAGAGACCCAGTACTTC. The chain employs TRBV5-1 and TRBJ2-5, with D perhaps TRBD2 (6 bases). The V and J ends lost 4 bases and 2 bases respectively, with 18 bases between them. This CDR3 region has 16 residues. Per germline, CDR1 SGHRS and CDR2 YFSETQ.

This chain links TRBV11-2 with TRBJ1-3; D might be TRBD1 (6 bases). The ends were cut back, 6 bases at V and 1 base at J, with 7 bases in the middle. Per the germline V gene, CDR1 is SGHAT and CDR2 is FQNNGV. The CDR3 has 13 residues. The CDR3, as DNA: TGTGCCAGCAGAGGGGGATCTGGAAACACCATATATTTT. This codes for CASRGGSGNTIYF.

This clone occurred once. The CDR3, as DNA: TGCGCCAGCAGCCAAGATCTCGGGGATGCTGAAGCTTTCTTT. It codes for CASSQDLGDAEAFF. V and J are TRBV4-1 and TRBJ1-1; D call uncertain. Trimming stripped 0 bases from V and 6 bases from J, with 11 bases between. This CDR3 is built from 14 residues. Germline V gives CDR1 MGHRA, CDR2 YSYEKL.

This clone was found a few times. This sequence joins TRBV6-5 and TRBJ1-1, with 8 bases identical to TRBD1. The V segment lost 5 bases and the J segment 8 bases; nucleotides outside the gene matches: 4. The CDR3 is 12 residues long. Germline CDR1 and CDR2: MNHEY and SVGAGI. The CDR3 loop reads CASSPWTGEAFF. The CDR3 coding sequence is TGTGCCAGCAGTCCCTGGACAGGGGAAGCTTTCTTT.

The gene calls are TRBV15 and TRBJ1-5; D is unresolved. Germline CDR1 and CDR2: LNHNV and YYDKDF (reference sequence). The CDR3 extends over 15 amino acids. Trimming removed 0 bases from V and 9 bases from J, with 15 bases in between. The CDR3 coding sequence is TGTGCCACCAGCAGAGATGCGGCAGACTCTTGGCCCCAGCATTTT. This gives the protein CATSRDAADSWPQHF. The full variable domain, with the rest looked up from reference TRBV15 and TRBJ1-5, is DAMVIQNPRYQVTQFGKPVTLSCSQTLNHNVMYWYQQKSSQAPKLLFHYYDKDFNNEADTPDNFQSRRPNTSFCFLDIRSPGLGDTAMYLCATSRDAADSWPQHFGDGTRLSIL.

This clone was observed a handful of times. V usage is TRBV4-1 and J usage is TRBJ1-1; D may be TRBD1 (6 bases). Trimming removed 3 bases from V and 0 bases from J, with 11 bases in between. The CDR3 has 15 amino acids. Germline V gene sequence: CDR1 MGHRA, CDR2 YSYEKL. This CDR3 is CASSHQQGMNTEAFF. In DNA, the CDR3 is TGCGCCAGCAGCCATCAACAGGGAATGAACACTGAAGCTTTCTTT.

The chain carries TRBV15 and TRBJ1-2, with TRBD1 matching over 8 bases. The ends lost 4 bases at V and 4 bases at J; junction bases unmatched: 2. The V gene's germline CDR1 is LNHNV and CDR2 YYDKDF (reference sequence). The CDR3 extends over 13 amino acids. CDR3 amino acids: CATSTDRGYGYTF. The CDR3 nucleotides are TGTGCCACCAGCACCGACAGGGGCTATGGCTACACCTTC.

V and J are TRBV7-2 and TRBJ2-2; TRBD2 matches 7 bases. V gave up 5 bases and J gave up 3 bases; unmatched junction bases: 3. CDR1 and CDR2 (germline): SGHTA, FQGNSA. The CDR3 spans 14 residues. The CDR3 nucleotides are TGTGCCAGCAGCCCGGGACTATACACCGGGGAGCTGTTTTTT. Its protein is CASSPGLYTGELFF.

V and J are TRBV5-6 and TRBJ2-7; 10 bases align to TRBD1. The CDR3 sequence is 13 residues long. V trimming: 5 bases; J trimming: 6 bases; junction bases outside the gene matches: 5. Germline V gene lookup returns CDR1 SGHDT and CDR2 YYEEEE. CDR3 sequence reads: CASSFGQGGEQYF. The DNA of the CDR3 is TGTGCCAGCAGTTTCGGACAGGGGGGCGAGCAGTACTTC.

V gene TRBV6-4 combines with J gene TRBJ2-1; no definite D call. This CDR3 has 14 residues. The V gene's germline CDR1 is MRHNA and CDR2 SNTAGT. The V gene lost 4 bases and the J gene lost 8 bases, with 15 bases spanning the gap. The CDR3 DNA sequence: TGTGCCAGCAGTGCCGGAGTGGGTAGGTATGAGCAGTTCTTC. Amino acid sequence: CASSAGVGRYEQFF.

The V call is TRBV5-1, the J call TRBJ2-5, with a tentative D call TRBD1 (6 bases). V lost 0 bases and J lost 3, with 9 bases in between. The CDR3 extends over 14 amino acids. Germline CDR1 and CDR2: SGHRS and YFSETQ. DNA for the CDR3: TGCGCCAGCAGCTTGGAGGGGGTCAAAGAGACCCAGTACTTC. This translates into CASSLEGVKETQYF.

The rearrangement links TRBV7-6 to TRBJ1-6; weak D call: TRBD1 (6 bases). Trimming cost V 1 base and J 7 bases, with 11 bases left between them. Germline loops: CDR1 SGHVS, CDR2 FNYEAQ. The CDR3 has 15 amino acids. The CDR3 is CASSLDGTTNSPLHF. The CDR3 DNA reads TGTGCCAGCAGCTTAGATGGGACAACAAATTCACCCCTCCACTTT. Filled out from reference TRBV7-6 and TRBJ1-6, the complete variable domain reads GAGVSQSPRYKVTKRGQDVALRCDPISGHVSLYWYRQALGQGPEFLTYFNYEAQQDKSGLPNDRFSAERPEGSISTLTIQRTEQRDSAMYRCASSLDGTTNSPLHFGNGTRLTVT.

The J gene is TRBJ1-4, the V gene TRBV2; D gene unclear. The CDR3 covers 14 residues. V was pared by 3 bases and J by 7 bases, with 12 bases between. Germline V gives CDR1 SNHLY, CDR2 FYNNEI. The CDR3 here is CASSESIRGEKLFF. The CDR3, as DNA: TGTGCCAGCAGTGAGTCGATCCGGGGTGAAAAACTGTTTTTT.